A single sample is the source of the 18 T cell receptor beta chains below, sequenced in a study of blood T cell repertoires in COVID-19. The repertoire was sequenced with immunoSEQ multiplex PCR; TCRdb's copy has only in-frame clones and lacks some. The sample contains 60,000 to 100,000 clones, around 90% of which appear only once. Material for sequencing was peripheral blood. All receptors come from a man in his fifties with active COVID-19.

V gene TRBV5-4 combines with J gene TRBJ2-2, with 7 bases lining up with TRBD2. CDR3 length: 17 amino acids. J was trimmed by 3 bases and V by 0 bases; bases with no gene match: 8. From germline, CDR1 is SGHNT and CDR2 YYREEE (reference sequence). The CDR3 is CASSLDVAGADTGELFF. The CDR3 DNA is TGTGCCAGCAGCTTGGACGTGGCGGGAGCGGACACCGGGGAGCTGTTTTTT.

This clone has only one observation. The chain employs TRBV9 and TRBJ2-5; 13 nucleotides align to TRBD2. Germline trimming cut 2 bases from V and 5 bases from J; bases unmatched to any gene: 9. The CDR3 runs to 17 residues. CDR1 and CDR2 (germline): SGDLS, YYNGEE. CDR3 DNA: TGTGCCAGCAGCGTCCAGGGACTAGCGGGGCCTTGGGAGACCCAGTACTTC. Translated: CASSVQGLAGPWETQYF. Full variable domain (remainder filled in from reference TRBV9 and TRBJ2-5): DSGVTQTPKHLITATGQRVTLRCSPRSGDLSVYWYQQSLDQGLQFLIQYYNGEERAKGNILERFSAQQFPDLHSELNLSSLELGDSALYFCASSVQGLAGPWETQYFGPGTRLLVL.

The gene calls are TRBV24-1 and TRBJ2-1, with 7 positions matching TRBD2. Germline V gene sequence: CDR1 KGHDR, CDR2 SFDVKD. This CDR3 is 17 amino acids long. V shed 1 base and J 9 bases; nucleotides not matched to a gene: 14. The CDR3 protein is CATSDFGRISGPSEQFF. The CDR3 region has the DNA TGTGCCACCAGTGATTTTGGCAGAATTAGCGGGCCCAGTGAGCAGTTCTTC.

The chain links TRBV6-6 to TRBJ2-1; D ambiguous. Germline V lookup: CDR1 MNHNY, CDR2 SVGAGI (reference sequence). The CDR3 is 13 amino acids. V was shortened by 4 bases and J by 6 bases, with 10 bases between the two germline ends. The DNA for the CDR3 is TGTGCCAGCAGTTTCAACGCGGTCAATGAGCAGTTCTTC. Its translation is CASSFNAVNEQFF.

This clone has only a few counts. No DNA is shown, since the ends of the CDR3 on it are uncertain; the CDR3 is the one TCRdb lists. This rearrangement joins TRBV5-5 to TRBJ1-2. Germline CDR1 reads SGHKS; CDR2 reads YYEKEE (reference sequence). Termini included, the CDR3 measures 12 amino acids. CDR3 sequence: CASSLVGAGNTF.

The V gene is TRBV7-8, the J gene TRBJ2-1; 8 bases line up with TRBD2. CDR1 and CDR2 from the germline V gene are SGHVS and FQNEAQ. V was clipped by 8 bases and J by 8 bases; unmatched bases: 8. The CDR3 is 13 amino acids. CDR3 residues: CASRPGLVYEQFF. CDR3 nucleotide sequence: TGTGCCAGCCGGCCGGGACTAGTCTATGAGCAGTTCTTC. The full variable domain, with the rest looked up from reference TRBV7-8 and TRBJ2-1, is GAGVSQSPRYKVAKRGQDVALRCDPISGHVSLFWYQQALGQGPEFLTYFQNEAQLDKSGLPSDRFFAERPEGSVSTLKIQRTQQEDSAVYLCASRPGLVYEQFFGPGTRLTVL.

V is TRBV28 and J is TRBJ2-7; TRBD2 agrees at 10 bases. This CDR3 has 16 amino acids. V was pared by 8 bases and J by 0 bases, with 10 bases of the junction left unmatched. Germline V gene lookup returns CDR1 MDHEN and CDR2 SYDVKM. This CDR3 reads CASLGLAEKSSYEQYF. CDR3 DNA sequence: TGTGCCAGCCTAGGACTAGCGGAGAAGAGCTCCTACGAGCAGTACTTC.

The J gene is TRBJ2-7, the V gene TRBV28; TRBD1 aligns across 8 bases. The CDR3 is 13 amino acids. Losses at the gene ends were 5 bases for V and 2 bases for J; bases not matched to a gene: 2. CDR1 is MDHEN and CDR2 is SYDVKM in the germline V gene. The CDR3 is CASSGQGTYEQYF. For the CDR3, the DNA is TGTGCCAGCAGTGGACAGGGAACCTACGAGCAGTACTTC. Based on the CDR3 plus reference TRBV28 and TRBJ2-7, the full variable domain is DVKVTQSSRYLVKRTGEKVFLECVQDMDHENMFWYRQDPGLGLRLIYFSYDVKMKEKGDIPEGYSVSREKKERFSLILESASTNQTSMYLCASSGQGTYEQYFGPGTRLTVT.

The genes are TRBV28 and TRBJ2-2; 8 bases agree with TRBD2. The CDR3 loop spans 15 amino acids. Germline CDR1 reads MDHEN; CDR2 reads SYDVKM. V was pared by 7 bases and J by 7 bases, with 11 bases of the junction left unmatched. The CDR3 nucleotides read TGTGCCAGCACCATGGGACGGGAGGGTGGCGGGGAGCTGTTTTTT. Its protein is CASTMGREGGGELFF.

The V and J genes are TRBV4-2 and TRBJ2-5; 9 nucleotides line up with TRBD1. Germline V CDR1 and CDR2: LGHNA, YNFKEQ. V lost 4 bases to trimming and J lost 6 bases; unmatched junction nucleotides: 9. The CDR3 has 15 amino acids. The CDR3 nucleotides are TGTGCCAGCAGCCCGGACCGAACAGGGGGCAAGACCCAGTACTTC. It translates to CASSPDRTGGKTQYF.

The V gene is TRBV5-1, the J gene TRBJ2-3; D is perhaps TRBD1 (6 bases). This CDR3 is built from 14 residues. Trimming stripped 3 bases from V and 2 bases from J, with 10 bases between. The germline CDR1 and CDR2 sequences are SGHRS and YFSETQ. The CDR3 nucleotides are TGCGCCAGCAGCTCACAGGGATTCACAGATACGCAGTATTTT. Translation gives CASSSQGFTDTQYF.

The chain has TRBV12-3 or TRBV12-4 and TRBJ1-2; 7 bases are shared with TRBD1. This CDR3 has 13 amino acids. The V and J ends lost 6 bases and 5 bases, in that order; junction bases with no gene match: 6. This CDR3 reads CASSPGQLYGYTF. CDR3 in DNA: TGTGCCAGCAGCCCGGGACAGCTATATGGCTACACCTTC.

Only one count was recorded for this clone. The V and J genes are TRBV28 and TRBJ1-1; D perhaps matches TRBD1 (5 bases). Germline V gene sequence: CDR1 MDHEN, CDR2 SYDVKM. V was pared by 3 bases and J by 11 bases, with 13 bases between. The CDR3 runs to 12 residues. In DNA form, the CDR3 reads TGTGCCAGCAGTTTTCCCCAGGGCGCGGCTTTCTTT. This encodes CASSFPQGAAFF.

This sequence joins TRBV5-5 and TRBJ1-1, with TRBD1 identical over 9 bases. This CDR3 comprises 16 residues. The V gene end was trimmed by 5 bases and the J gene end by 2 bases; junction bases not matched to a gene: 10. The germline gives CDR1 SGHKS, CDR2 YYEKEE (reference sequence). CDR3 protein: CASRTGQGHKNTEAFF. DNA of the CDR3: TGTGCCAGCAGAACGGGACAGGGACACAAAAACACTGAAGCTTTCTTT.

The V gene is TRBV5-4, the J gene TRBJ1-1, with D tentatively TRBD1 (6 bases). Germline-derived CDR1 and CDR2 are SGHNT and YYREEE (reference sequence). The CDR3 loop spans 13 amino acids. V lost 4 bases and J 2 bases, leaving 9 bases between the germline ends. The CDR3 protein is CASSRTVNTEAFF. DNA for the CDR3: TGTGCCAGCAGCCGGACAGTAAACACTGAAGCTTTCTTT. The full variable domain, with the rest looked up from reference TRBV5-4 and TRBJ1-1, is ETGVTQSPTHLIKTRGQQVTLRCSSQSGHNTVSWYQQALGQGPQFIFQYYREEENGRGNFPPRFSGLQFPNYSSELNVNALELDDSALYLCASSRTVNTEAFFGQGTRLTVV.

V gene TRBV5-1 combines with J gene TRBJ2-5; 7 bases align to TRBD1. Trimming removed 4 bases from V and 1 base from J; junction bases left unmatched: 7. CDR1 is SGHRS and CDR2 is YFSETQ in the germline V gene. The CDR3 is 15 amino acids. Written as DNA, the CDR3 is TGCGCCAGCAGCCCCCTGGACAGGCTCCAAGAGACCCAGTACTTC. Its protein product is CASSPLDRLQETQYF.

The chain has TRBV7-9 and TRBJ1-1; a weak D match, TRBD1 (5 bases). Germline CDR1 and CDR2: SEHNR and FQNEAQ (reference sequence). This CDR3 contains 15 residues. Trimming shortened V by 5 bases and J by 4 bases, and 17 bases separated the two germline ends. The CDR3 is CASSPEGLGLTEAFF. The CDR3 DNA sequence: TGTGCCAGCAGCCCCGAGGGACTCGGTCTCACTGAAGCTTTCTTT.

The V call is TRBV30, the J call TRBJ2-4; TRBD2 matches 7 bases. J gave up 6 bases and V 0 bases, and 5 bases lay outside the gene matches. Germline values: CDR1 GTSNPN, CDR2 SVGIG (reference sequence). The CDR3 is 14 amino acids. CDR3 region: CAWSVVGGVNIQYF. DNA for the CDR3: TGTGCCTGGAGTGTAGTGGGGGGGGTAAACATTCAGTACTTC.